The clone carrying this T cell receptor beta chain turned up a few times. Its antigen is not known. This specimen belongs to a study of vaccination and CD4 T cells after COVID-19. The treatment denotes: roughly 10-day PBMC culture with coronavirus spike peptide pools or control peptides (ViraFEST assay). Those CD4+ T cells from the unexposed donor predate the COVID-19 pandemic (2011-2018). Germline values: CDR1 MDHEN, CDR2 SYDVKM. The CDR3 sequence is 15 residues long. Trimming cost V 5 bases and J 2 bases; bases outside gene matches: 8. Sequenced with the Oncomine TCR Beta short-read assay was DNA taken from cultured CD4+ T cells. From CD4+ T cells that had been cultured, genomic DNA was extracted. TCRdb reprocessed the PCR reads with MiXCR, giving one entry per CDR3 protein. Here the sample spans roughly 11,000 distinct CDR3 sequences, about 39% being singletons.

The gene calls are TRBV28 and TRBJ2-7, with 8 positions matching TRBD2. The origin of this receptor is a human donor in good health. The sequenced sample consisted of CD4+ T cells from blood, cultured in vitro. The CDR3 DNA sequence: TGTGCCAGCAGTGTTCTAGCGGGCGGACCCTACGAGCAGTACTTC. Its protein product is CASSVLAGGPYEQYF.